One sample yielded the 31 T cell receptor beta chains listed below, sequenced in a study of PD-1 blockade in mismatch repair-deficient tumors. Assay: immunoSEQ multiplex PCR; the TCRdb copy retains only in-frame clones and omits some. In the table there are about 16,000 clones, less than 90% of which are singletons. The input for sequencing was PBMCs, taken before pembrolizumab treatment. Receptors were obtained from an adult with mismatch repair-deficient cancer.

The CDR3 loop reads CASSSYRGRSYNEQFF. The CDR3 coding sequence is TGCGCCAGCAGCTCCTACAGGGGACGCTCCTACAATGAGCAGTTCTTC. V gene TRBV5-1 combines with J gene TRBJ2-1, with 7 bases fitting TRBD1. Looked up from germline, CDR1 is SGHRS and CDR2 is YFSETQ. The V gene end was trimmed by 3 bases and the J gene end by 0 bases; junction bases not matched to a gene: 6. The CDR3 consists of 16 residues.

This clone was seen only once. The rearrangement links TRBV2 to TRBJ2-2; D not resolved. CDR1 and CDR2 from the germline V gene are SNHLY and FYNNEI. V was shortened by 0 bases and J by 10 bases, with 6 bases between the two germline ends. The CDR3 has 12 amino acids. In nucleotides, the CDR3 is TGTGCCAGCAGTGAAGCCTCAGTGGAGCTGTTTTTT. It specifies CASSEASVELFF.

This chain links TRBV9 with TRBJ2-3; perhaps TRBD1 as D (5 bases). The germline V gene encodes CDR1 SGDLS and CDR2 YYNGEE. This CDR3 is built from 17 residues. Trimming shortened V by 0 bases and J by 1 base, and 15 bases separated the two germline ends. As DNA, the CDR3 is TGTGCCAGCAGCGTAGACGGGCAGGGCGGTGGCACAGATACGCAGTATTTT. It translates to CASSVDGQGGGTDTQYF.

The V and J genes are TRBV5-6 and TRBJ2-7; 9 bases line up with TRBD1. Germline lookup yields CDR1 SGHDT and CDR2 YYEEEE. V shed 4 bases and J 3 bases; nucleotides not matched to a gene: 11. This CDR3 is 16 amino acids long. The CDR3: CASSDVGQGRIYEQYF. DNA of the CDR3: TGTGCCAGCAGCGACGTCGGACAGGGGCGCATCTACGAGCAGTACTTC.

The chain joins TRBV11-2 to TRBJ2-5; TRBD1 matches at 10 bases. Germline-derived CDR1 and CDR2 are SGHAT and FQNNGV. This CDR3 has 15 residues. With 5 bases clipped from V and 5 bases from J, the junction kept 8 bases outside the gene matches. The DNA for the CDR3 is TGTGCCAGCAGCATCGAGACAGGGGGCTTGGAGACCCAGTACTTC. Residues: CASSIETGGLETQYF. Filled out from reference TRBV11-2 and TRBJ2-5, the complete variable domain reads EAGVAQSPRYKIIEKRQSVAFWCNPISGHATLYWYQQILGQGPKLLIQFQNNGVVDDSQLPKDRFSAERLKGVDSTLKIQPAKLEDSAVYLCASSIETGGLETQYFGPGTRLLVL.

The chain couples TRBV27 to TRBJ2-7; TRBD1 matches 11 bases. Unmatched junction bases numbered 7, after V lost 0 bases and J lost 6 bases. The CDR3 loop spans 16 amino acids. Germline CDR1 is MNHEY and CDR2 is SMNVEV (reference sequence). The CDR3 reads CASSLSSDRGRSEQYF. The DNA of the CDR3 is TGTGCCAGCAGTTTATCCTCGGACAGGGGGCGATCCGAGCAGTACTTC.

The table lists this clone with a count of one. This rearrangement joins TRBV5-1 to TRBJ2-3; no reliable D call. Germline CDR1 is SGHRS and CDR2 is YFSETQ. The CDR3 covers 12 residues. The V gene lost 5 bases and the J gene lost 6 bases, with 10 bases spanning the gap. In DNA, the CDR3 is TGCGCCAGCAGATCTGTTGAGGATACGCAGTATTTT. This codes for CASRSVEDTQYF.

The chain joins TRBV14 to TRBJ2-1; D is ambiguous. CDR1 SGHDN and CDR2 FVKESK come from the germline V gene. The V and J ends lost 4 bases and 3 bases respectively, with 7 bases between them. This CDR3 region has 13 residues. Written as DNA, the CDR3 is TGTGCCAGCAGCCGCACCAGCTACAATGAGCAGTTCTTC. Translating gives CASSRTSYNEQFF.

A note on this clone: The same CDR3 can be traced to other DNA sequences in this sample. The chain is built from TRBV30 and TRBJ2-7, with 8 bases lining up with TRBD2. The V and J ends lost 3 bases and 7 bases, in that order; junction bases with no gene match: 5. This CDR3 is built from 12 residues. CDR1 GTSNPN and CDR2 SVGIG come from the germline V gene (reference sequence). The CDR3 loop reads CAWSPPGGEQYF. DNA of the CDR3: TGTGCCTGGAGCCCACCGGGGGGGGAGCAGTACTTC.

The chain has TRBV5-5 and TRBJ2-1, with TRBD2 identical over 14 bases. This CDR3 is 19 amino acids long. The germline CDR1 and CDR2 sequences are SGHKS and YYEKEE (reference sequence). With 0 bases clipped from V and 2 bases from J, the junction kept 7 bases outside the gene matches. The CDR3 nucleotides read TGTGCCAGCAGCTTGGAGGGACTAGCGGGAGAGGGTCCCTACAATGAGCAGTTCTTC. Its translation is CASSLEGLAGEGPYNEQFF.

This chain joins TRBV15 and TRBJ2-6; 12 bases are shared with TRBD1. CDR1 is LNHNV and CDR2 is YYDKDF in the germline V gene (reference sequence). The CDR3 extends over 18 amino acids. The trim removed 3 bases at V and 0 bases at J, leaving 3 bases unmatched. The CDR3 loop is CATSRGQGARSGANVLTF. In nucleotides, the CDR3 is TGTGCCACCAGCAGGGGACAGGGGGCGCGCTCTGGGGCCAACGTCCTGACTTTC. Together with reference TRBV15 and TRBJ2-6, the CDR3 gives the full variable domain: DAMVIQNPRYQVTQFGKPVTLSCSQTLNHNVMYWYQQKSSQAPKLLFHYYDKDFNNEADTPDNFQSRRPNTSFCFLDIRSPGLGDTAMYLCATSRGQGARSGANVLTFGAGSRLTVL.

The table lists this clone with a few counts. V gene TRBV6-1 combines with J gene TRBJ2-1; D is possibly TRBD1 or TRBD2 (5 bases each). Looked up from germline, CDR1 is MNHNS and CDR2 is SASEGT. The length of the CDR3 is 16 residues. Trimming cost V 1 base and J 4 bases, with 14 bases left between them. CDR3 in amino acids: CASSEGAGAEYNEQFF. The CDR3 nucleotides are TGTGCCAGCAGTGAAGGGGCCGGGGCGGAATACAATGAGCAGTTCTTC.

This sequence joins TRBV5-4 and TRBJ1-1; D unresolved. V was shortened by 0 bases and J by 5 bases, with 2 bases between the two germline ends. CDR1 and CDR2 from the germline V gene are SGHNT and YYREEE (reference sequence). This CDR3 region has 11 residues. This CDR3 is CASSLDTEAFF. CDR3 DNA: TGTGCCAGCAGCTTGGATACTGAAGCTTTCTTT.

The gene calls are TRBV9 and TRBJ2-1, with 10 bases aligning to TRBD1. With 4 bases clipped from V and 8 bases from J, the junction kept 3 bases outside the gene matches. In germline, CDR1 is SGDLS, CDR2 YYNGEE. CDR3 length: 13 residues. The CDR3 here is CASSPGTGDEQFF. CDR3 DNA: TGTGCCAGCAGCCCCGGGACAGGGGATGAGCAGTTCTTC.

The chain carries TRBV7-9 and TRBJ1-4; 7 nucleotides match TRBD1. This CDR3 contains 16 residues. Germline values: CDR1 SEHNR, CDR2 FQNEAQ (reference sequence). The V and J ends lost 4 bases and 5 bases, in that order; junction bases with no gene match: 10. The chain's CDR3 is CASSSPDREANEKLFF. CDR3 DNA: TGTGCCAGCAGCTCCCCCGACAGGGAAGCGAATGAAAAACTGTTTTTT.

The CDR3 coding sequence is TGTGCCAGCAGCTACATCCGACTAGCGGGAGGAGCCGGGGAGCTGTTTTTT. Its translation: CASSYIRLAGGAGELFF. The chain is built from TRBV11-2 and TRBJ2-2, with 13 bases matching TRBD2. Germline V CDR1 and CDR2: SGHAT, FQNNGV. The CDR3 runs to 17 residues. Unmatched junction bases numbered 8, after V lost 4 bases and J lost 6 bases.

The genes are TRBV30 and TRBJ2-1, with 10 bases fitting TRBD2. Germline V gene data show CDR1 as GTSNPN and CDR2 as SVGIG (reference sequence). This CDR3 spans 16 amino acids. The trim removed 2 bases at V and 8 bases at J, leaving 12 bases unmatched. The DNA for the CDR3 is TGTGCCTGGAGTACCTGGCTAGCGGGAGTGTACGATGAGCAGTTCTTC. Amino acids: CAWSTWLAGVYDEQFF.

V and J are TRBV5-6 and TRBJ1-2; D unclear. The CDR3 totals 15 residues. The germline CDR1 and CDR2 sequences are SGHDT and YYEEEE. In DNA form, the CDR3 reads TGTGACCAAGGTCTTCGAGGGATCTCTAACTATGGCTACACCTTC. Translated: CDQGLRGISNYGYTF.

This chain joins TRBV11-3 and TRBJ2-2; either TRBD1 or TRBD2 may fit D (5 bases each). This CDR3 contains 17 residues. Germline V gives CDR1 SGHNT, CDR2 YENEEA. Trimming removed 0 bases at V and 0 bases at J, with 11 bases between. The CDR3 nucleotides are TGTGCCAGCAGCTTAGATCCCGGGACCGCGAACACCGGGGAGCTGTTTTTT. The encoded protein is CASSLDPGTANTGELFF.

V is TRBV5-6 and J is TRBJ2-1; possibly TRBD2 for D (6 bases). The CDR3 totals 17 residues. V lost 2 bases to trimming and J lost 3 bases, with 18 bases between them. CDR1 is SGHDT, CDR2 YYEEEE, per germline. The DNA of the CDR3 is TGTGCCAGCAGCTTTCCCCCTCCTAGCGTACTCTACAATGAGCAGTTCTTC. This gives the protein CASSFPPPSVLYNEQFF. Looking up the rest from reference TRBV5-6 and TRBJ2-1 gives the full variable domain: DAGVTQSPTHLIKTRGQQVTLRCSPKSGHDTVSWYQQALGQGPQFIFQYYEEEERQRGNFPDRFSGHQFPNYSSELNVNALLLGDSALYLCASSFPPPSVLYNEQFFGPGTRLTVL.

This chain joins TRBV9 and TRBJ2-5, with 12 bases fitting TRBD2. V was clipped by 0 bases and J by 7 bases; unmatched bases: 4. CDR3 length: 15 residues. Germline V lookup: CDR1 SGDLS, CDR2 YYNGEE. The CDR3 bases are TGTGCCAGCAGCGTAGGACTAGCGGGAGATGGGACCCAGTACTTC. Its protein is CASSVGLAGDGTQYF.

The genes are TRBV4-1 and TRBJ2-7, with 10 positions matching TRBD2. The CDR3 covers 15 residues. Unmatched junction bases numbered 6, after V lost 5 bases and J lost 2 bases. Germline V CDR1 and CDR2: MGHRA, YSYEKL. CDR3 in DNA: TGCGCCAGCAGCAATGGACTAGCGGCAACCTACGAGCAGTACTTC. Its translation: CASSNGLAATYEQYF.

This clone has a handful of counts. CDR3: CASSELRGGEQYF. Written as DNA, the CDR3 is TGTGCCAGCAGTGAACTGAGGGGCGGCGAGCAGTACTTC. This sequence joins TRBV2 and TRBJ2-7, with D tentatively TRBD1 or TRBD2 (5 bases each). The CDR3 runs to 13 residues. Germline values: CDR1 SNHLY, CDR2 FYNNEI. Trimming removed 2 bases at V and 6 bases at J, with 11 bases between.

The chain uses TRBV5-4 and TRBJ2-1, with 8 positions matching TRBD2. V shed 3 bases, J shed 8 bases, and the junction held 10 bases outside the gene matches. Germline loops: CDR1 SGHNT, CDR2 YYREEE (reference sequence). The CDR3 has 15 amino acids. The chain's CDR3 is CASSSTGLGIDEQFF. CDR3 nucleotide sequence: TGTGCCAGCAGCTCGACGGGACTAGGAATCGATGAGCAGTTCTTC.

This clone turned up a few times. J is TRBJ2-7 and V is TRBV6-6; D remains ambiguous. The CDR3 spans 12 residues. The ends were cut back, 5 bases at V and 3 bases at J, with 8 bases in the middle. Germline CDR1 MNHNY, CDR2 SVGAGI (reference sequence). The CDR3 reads CASSNTDYEQYF. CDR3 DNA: TGTGCCAGCAGTAACACAGACTACGAGCAGTACTTC.

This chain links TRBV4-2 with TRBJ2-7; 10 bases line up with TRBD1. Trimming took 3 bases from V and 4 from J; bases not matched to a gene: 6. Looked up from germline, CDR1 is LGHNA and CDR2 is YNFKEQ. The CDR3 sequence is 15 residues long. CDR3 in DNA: TGTGCCAGCAGCCACGGGACAGGGGATTCGTACGAGCAGTACTTC. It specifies CASSHGTGDSYEQYF.

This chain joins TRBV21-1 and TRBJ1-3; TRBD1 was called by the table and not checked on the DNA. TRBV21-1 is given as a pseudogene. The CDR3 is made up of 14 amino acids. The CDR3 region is CASSQGTGSMAIYF. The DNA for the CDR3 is TGTGCCAGCAGCCAAGGGACAGGGAGTATGGCCATATATTTT.

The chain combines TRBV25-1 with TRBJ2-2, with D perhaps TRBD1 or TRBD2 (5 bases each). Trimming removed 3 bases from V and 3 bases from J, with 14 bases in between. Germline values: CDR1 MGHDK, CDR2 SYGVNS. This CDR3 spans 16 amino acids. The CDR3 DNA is TGTGCCAGCAGTGACCCCTGGGGGTGGTACACCGGGGAGCTGTTTTTT. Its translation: CASSDPWGWYTGELFF.

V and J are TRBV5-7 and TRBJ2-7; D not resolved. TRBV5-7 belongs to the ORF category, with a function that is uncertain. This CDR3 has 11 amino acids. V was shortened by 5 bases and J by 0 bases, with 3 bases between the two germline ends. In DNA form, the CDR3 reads TGTGCCAGCAGTAGCTCCTACGAGCAGTACTTC. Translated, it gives CASSSSYEQYF.

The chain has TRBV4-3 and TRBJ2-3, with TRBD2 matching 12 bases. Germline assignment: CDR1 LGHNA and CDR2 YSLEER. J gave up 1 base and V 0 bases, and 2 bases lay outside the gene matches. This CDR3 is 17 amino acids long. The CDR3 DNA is TGCGCCAGCAGCCAAGATTCTAGCGGGAGGGGCACAGATACGCAGTATTTT. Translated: CASSQDSSGRGTDTQYF.

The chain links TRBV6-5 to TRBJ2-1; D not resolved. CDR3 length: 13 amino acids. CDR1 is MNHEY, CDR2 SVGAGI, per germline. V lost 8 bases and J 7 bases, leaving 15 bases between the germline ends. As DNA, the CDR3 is TGTGCCAGCTCGTATGCGAGGAAAAATGAGCAGTTCTTC. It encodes CASSYARKNEQFF.